This TCR beta chain was captured in a study of OX40 agonist ivuxolimab in advanced cancers. Study summary: Patients received the agonistic anti-OX40 (CD134) antibody ivuxolimab. Dose-escalation subjects each had hepatocellular carcinoma, melanoma, renal cell or head and neck cancer.

Germline lookup yields CDR1 LNHDA and CDR2 SQIVND (reference sequence). V was pared by 0 bases and J by 7 bases, with 13 bases between. This CDR3 is built from 14 residues. Whole-study findings and limits: Mean expanded clone counts were higher in CD8+ than CD4+ T cells.

Comment on this clone: What it binds is unknown.

Using immunoSEQ multiplex PCR, the repertoire was profiled, and TCRdb retains in-frame clones only, with some absent. The sample records roughly 16,000 clones, 73% being singletons. This rearrangement joins TRBV19 to TRBJ2-7; TRBD2 might be the D (6 bases). The source of this sequence is an adult with an advanced solid tumor such as melanoma, head and neck, liver or kidney cancer. Source: CD4+ or CD8+ T cells sorted from blood, taken in a trial of the OX40 agonist ivuxolimab. As DNA, the CDR3 is TGTGCCAGTAGTATAGATTACCGGGAGCGGGAGCAGTACTTC. It yields the protein CASSIDYREREQYF.